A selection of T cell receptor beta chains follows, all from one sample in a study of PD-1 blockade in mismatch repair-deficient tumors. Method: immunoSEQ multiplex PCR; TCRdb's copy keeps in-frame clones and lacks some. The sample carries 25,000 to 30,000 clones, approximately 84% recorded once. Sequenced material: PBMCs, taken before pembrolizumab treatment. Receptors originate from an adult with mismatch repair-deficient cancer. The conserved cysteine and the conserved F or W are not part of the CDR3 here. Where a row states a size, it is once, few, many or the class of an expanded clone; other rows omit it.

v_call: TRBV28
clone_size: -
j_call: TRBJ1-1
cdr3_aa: ASSDPGQFAHTEAF

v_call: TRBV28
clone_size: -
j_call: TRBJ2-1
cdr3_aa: ATNTGYYNEQF

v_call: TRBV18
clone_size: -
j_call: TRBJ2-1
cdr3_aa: ASSPPPGAYNEQF

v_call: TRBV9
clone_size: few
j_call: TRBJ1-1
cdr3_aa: ASSPGLNTEAF

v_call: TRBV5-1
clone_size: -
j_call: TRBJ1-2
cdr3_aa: ASSSGQARAYGYT

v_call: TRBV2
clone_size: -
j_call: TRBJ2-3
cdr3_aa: ASTGAGSDTQY

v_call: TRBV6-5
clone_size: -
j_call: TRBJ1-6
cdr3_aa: ASSPQGTDSPLH

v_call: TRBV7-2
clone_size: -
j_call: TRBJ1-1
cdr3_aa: ASSSGGYFEAF

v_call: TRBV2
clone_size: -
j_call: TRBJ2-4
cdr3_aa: ASIGQGLAKNIQY

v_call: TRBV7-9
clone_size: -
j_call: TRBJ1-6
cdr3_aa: ASSPHGGPLH